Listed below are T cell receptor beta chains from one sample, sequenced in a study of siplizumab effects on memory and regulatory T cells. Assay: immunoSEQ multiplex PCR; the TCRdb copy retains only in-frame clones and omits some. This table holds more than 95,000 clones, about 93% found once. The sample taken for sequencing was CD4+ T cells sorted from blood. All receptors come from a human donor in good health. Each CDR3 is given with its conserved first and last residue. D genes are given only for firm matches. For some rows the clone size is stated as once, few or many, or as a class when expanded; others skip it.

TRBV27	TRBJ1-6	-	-	TGTGCCAGCAGTCCCGACGGGCGGAATAATTCACCCCTCCACTTT	CASSPDGRNNSPLHF
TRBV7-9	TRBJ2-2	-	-	TGTGCCAGCAGCTTCCGATGGGGCACCGGGGAGCTGTTTTTT	CASSFRWGTGELFF
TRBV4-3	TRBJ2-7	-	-	TGCGCCAGCAGCCAAGACCCCCGGGGGTACGAGCAGTACTTC	CASSQDPRGYEQYF
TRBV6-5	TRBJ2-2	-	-	TGTGCCAGCAGTTACTCGACGGGGAGGGAGCTGTTTTTT	CASSYSTGRELFF
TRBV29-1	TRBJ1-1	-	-	TGCAGCGTTTTGACAGGTATGAACACTGAAGCTTTCTTT	CSVLTGMNTEAFF
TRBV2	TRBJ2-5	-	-	TGTGCCAGCACATCACAAGAGACCCAGTACTTC	CASTSQETQYF
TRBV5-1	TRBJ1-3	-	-	TGCGCCAGCAGCTCAACAGGGACCGGAAACACCATATATTTT	CASSSTGTGNTIYF
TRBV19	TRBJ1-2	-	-	TGTGCCAGTATTTCGACAGATGGGTATGGCTACACCTTC	CASISTDGYGYTF
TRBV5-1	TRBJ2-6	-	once	TGCGCCAGCAGCTTACCGGGTTCTTCTTCTGGGGCCAACGTCCTGACTTTC	CASSLPGSSSGANVLTF
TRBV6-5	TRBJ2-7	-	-	TGTGCCAGCAGTTACTCGCGGGGCTCCTACGAGCAGTACTTC	CASSYSRGSYEQYF
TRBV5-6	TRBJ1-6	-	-	TGTGCCAGCAGCAACTTCAGGGGTCTCGTCTATAATTCACCCCTCCACTTT	CASSNFRGLVYNSPLHF
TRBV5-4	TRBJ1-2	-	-	TGTGCCAGCAGTGGGAGCAGGGCTCTTCATGGCTACACCTTC	CASSGSRALHGYTF
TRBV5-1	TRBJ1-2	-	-	TGCGCCAGCAGCTTAGGAATTTCTAACTATGGCTACACCTTC	CASSLGISNYGYTF
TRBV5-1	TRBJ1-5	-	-	TGCGCCAGCAGCTCCGACGGAAACCCAGGAGGGCCCCAGCATTTT	CASSSDGNPGGPQHF
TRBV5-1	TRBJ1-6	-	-	TGCGCCAGCAGCTTAACCGGACAGCTCCTAGAGGATTCACCCCTCCACTTT	CASSLTGQLLEDSPLHF
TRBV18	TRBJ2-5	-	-	TGTGCCAGCTCACCCGGGATCGAAGAGACCCAGTACTTC	CASSPGIEETQYF
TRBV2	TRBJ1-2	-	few	TGTGCCAGCAAGGATGGCTACACCTTC	CASKDGYTF
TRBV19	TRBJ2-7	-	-	TGTGCCAGTAGTATAGTAGGGGCGCTGGGCTACGAGCAGTACTTC	CASSIVGALGYEQYF
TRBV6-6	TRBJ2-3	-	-	TGTGCCAGCAGTTTAGAGATGGGGACAGATACGCAGTATTTT	CASSLEMGTDTQYF
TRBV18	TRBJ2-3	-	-	TGTGCCAGCTCACCTTTGTTGACGGGTAGCACAGATACGCAGTATTTT	CASSPLLTGSTDTQYF
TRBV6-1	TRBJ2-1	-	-	TGTGCCAGCAGGGGGGAGACGGGACCGTGGGGTGAGCAGTTCTTC	CASRGETGPWGEQFF
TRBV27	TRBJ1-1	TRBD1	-	TGTGCCAGCAGCTCGGTTCTGGACAGGGGGCTTCAAAACACTGAAGCTTTCTTT	CASSSVLDRGLQNTEAFF
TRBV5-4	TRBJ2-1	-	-	TGTGCCAGCAGCTTGGCGGGGATAGGGAACAATGAGCAGTTCTTC	CASSLAGIGNNEQFF
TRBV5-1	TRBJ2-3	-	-	TGCGCCAGCAGCCATCTTAGTGGAACAGATACGCAGTATTTT	CASSHLSGTDTQYF
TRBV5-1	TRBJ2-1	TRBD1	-	TGCGCCAGCAGCGCAGACAGGGCCTACTACAATGAGCAGTTCTTC	CASSADRAYYNEQFF
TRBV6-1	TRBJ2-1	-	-	TGTGCCAGCAGTGAAACGGGACACACCTACAATGAGCAGTTCTTC	CASSETGHTYNEQFF
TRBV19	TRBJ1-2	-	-	TGTGCCAGTAGTGGAAGACAGATAACTAACTATGGCTACACCTTC	CASSGRQITNYGYTF
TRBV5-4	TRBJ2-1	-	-	TGTGCCAGCAGCTTGTTGAGCGTCAATGAGCAGTTCTTC	CASSLLSVNEQFF
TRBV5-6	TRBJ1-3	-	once	TGTGCCAGCAGCTTGGTCGGGTCTGGAAACACCATATATTTT	CASSLVGSGNTIYF
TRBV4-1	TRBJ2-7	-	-	TGCGCCAGCAGGGAAATGTTTCATGAGAGCTACGAGCAGTACTTC	CASREMFHESYEQYF
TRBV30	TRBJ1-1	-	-	TGTGCCTGGGAACAGGGAAGAAATGAAGCTTTCTTT	CAWEQGRNEAFF
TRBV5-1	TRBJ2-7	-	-	TGCGCCAGCAGCCACCAGCAGTCCTACGAGCAGTACTTC	CASSHQQSYEQYF
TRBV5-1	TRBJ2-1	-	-	TGCGCCAGCAGCTTTGGGCACCCCAATGAGCAGTTCTTC	CASSFGHPNEQFF
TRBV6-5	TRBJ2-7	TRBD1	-	TGTGCCAGCAGTTATATGGGACAGGGGCGCGAGCAGTACTTC	CASSYMGQGREQYF
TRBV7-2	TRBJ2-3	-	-	TGTGCCAGCAGCTTAGCGGGGGGGCCGGGGTCTTTAGTCTCAGATACGCAGTATTTT	CASSLAGGPGSLVSDTQYF
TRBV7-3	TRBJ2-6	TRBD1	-	TGTGCCAGCAGCCCCACAGGGACAGCTAACTCTGGGGCCAACGTCCTGACTTTC	CASSPTGTANSGANVLTF
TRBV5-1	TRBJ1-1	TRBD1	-	TGCGCCAGCAGCTTGGGGAGGGGGCTTACGAACACTGAAGCTTTCTTT	CASSLGRGLTNTEAFF
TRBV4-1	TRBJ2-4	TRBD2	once	TGCGCCAGCAGCCCCGTCGGGGGGATGGCCAAAAACATTCAGTACTTC	CASSPVGGMAKNIQYF
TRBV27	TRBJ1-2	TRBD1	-	TGTGCCAGCAGTTCAGGGACAGTTAACTATGGCTACACCTTC	CASSSGTVNYGYTF
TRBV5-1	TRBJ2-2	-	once	TGCGCCAGCCACCCTGGACAGACGAACACCGGGGAGCTGTTTTTT	CASHPGQTNTGELFF